This T cell receptor (beta chain) is drawn from a study of shared clonotypes between healthy human individuals. Sequenced by immunoSEQ multiplex PCR; TCRdb stores in-frame clones only, minus some. This sample has roughly 2,000,000 clones, with about 95% found just once. The germline V gene encodes CDR1 PRHDT and CDR2 FYEKMQ (reference sequence). The CDR3 loop spans 12 amino acids. V shed 4 bases and J 10 bases; nucleotides not matched to a gene: 2. Naive CD8 isolation took CD45RO-negative cells positively selected for CCR7 and excluded terminally differentiated effector memory CD45RA+ cells. This chain links TRBV13 with TRBJ2-1; 9 bases agree with TRBD1. The sample was naive CD8+ T cells sorted from blood. The clonotype originates from a man younger than 35 in good health. The CDR3 sequence: CASSSGTGEQFF. For the CDR3, the DNA is TGTGCCAGCAGCTCCGGGACAGGGGAGCAGTTCTTC.